This T cell receptor (beta chain) was recorded in a study of cytomegalovirus exposure and HLA in healthy donors. This PCR relied on a set of 60 Vbeta primers and 13 Jbeta primers. Sequencing used immunoSEQ multiplex PCR; TCRdb keeps in-frame clones, though not all of them. The profile shows about 52,000 clones, about 50% of them singletons. Note on this clone: Its cognate antigen is unknown.

Overall study results and limits: A later analysis linked a missense DCLRE1C variant to TCR beta V- and J-gene trimming. Most CMV-associated TCR beta chains appeared HLA-restricted in a later analysis. TCR sequences were mostly rare, though some public TCRs occurred in many donors.

The germline V gene encodes CDR1 WNHNN and CDR2 SYGVQD (reference sequence). CDR3 length: 15 residues. V was clipped by 5 bases and J by 8 bases; unmatched bases: 12. The sequencing sample was made of PBMCs. This rearrangement joins TRBV10-1 to TRBJ2-1; 7 positions match TRBD1. This receptor was identified in a human donor in good health. For the CDR3, the DNA is TGCGCCAGCAGTTCCGGGACAGATCGCATCCATGAGCAGTTCTTC. This codes for CASSSGTDRIHEQFF.